The clone carrying this T cell receptor (beta chain) has just a few counts. The antigen remains undetermined. The CDR3 has 13 amino acids. Germline CDR1 SQVTM, CDR2 ANQGSEA. Trimming stripped 4 bases from V and 6 bases from J, with 13 bases between. The data stem from a study of human T cells and chemical hapten exposure. Findings and caveats of the study: TCRs exceeding a frequency of 1 in 1000 stayed unchanged under DPC sensitization.

TCRdb processed the RACE reads anew with MiXCR; each CDR3 protein has one entry. The data hold about 260,000 distinct CDR3 sequences, with more than 6.5% observed a single time. Time point specified: pre-sensitization, week 0. Sample treatment: therapeutic diphenylcyclopropenone sensitization with weekly scalp DPC. The drawing of blood occurred before each patch test was applied. Each donor was an alopecia patient between 18 and 70 years of age who qualified for DPC. The source is a woman in her thirties or forties with alopecia areata. Some clones in this sample may be carry-over from other donors' samples. This material consisted of whole blood, taken in connection with sensitization to the hapten diphenylcyclopropenone (DPC). The chain carries TRBV29-1 and TRBJ1-5; D perhaps matches TRBD1 (6 bases). The CDR3, as DNA: TGCAGCGTTGTATGGGGGCTTGGTCAGCCCCAGCATTTT. It specifies CSVVWGLGQPQHF.